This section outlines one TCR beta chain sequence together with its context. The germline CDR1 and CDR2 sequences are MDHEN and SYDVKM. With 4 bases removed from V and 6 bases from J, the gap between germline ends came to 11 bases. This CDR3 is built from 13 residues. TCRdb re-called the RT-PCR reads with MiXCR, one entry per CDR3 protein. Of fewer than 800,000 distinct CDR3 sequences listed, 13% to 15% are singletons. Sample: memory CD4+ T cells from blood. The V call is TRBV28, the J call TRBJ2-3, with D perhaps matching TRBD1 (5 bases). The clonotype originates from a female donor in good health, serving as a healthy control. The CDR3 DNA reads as TGTGCCAGCAGTTCAGGGTCGGTGGATACGCAGTATTTT. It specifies CASSSGSVDTQYF. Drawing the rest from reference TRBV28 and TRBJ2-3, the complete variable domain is DVKVTQSSRYLVKRTGEKVFLECVQDMDHENMFWYRQDPGLGLRLIYFSYDVKMKEKGDIPEGYSVSREKKERFSLILESASTNQTSMYLCASSSGSVDTQYFGPGTRLTVL.